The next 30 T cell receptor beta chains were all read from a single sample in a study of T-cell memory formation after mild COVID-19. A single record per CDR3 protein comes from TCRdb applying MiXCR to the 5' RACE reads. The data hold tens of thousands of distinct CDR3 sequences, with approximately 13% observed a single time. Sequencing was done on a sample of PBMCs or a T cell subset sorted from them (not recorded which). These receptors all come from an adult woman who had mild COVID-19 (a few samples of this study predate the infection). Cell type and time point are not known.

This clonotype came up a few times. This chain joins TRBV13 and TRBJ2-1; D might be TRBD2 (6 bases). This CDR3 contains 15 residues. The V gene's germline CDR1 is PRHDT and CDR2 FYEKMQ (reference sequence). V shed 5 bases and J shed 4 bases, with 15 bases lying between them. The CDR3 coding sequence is TGTGCCAGCAGCCCCGGGAGACAGCGTTACAATGAGCAGTTCTTC. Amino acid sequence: CASSPGRQRYNEQFF. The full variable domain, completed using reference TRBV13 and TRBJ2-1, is AAGVIQSPRHLIKEKRETATLKCYPIPRHDTVYWYQQGPGQDPQFLISFYEKMQSDKGSIPDRFSAQQFSDYHSELNMSSLELGDSALYFCASSPGRQRYNEQFFGPGTRLTVL.

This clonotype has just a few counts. CDR3 coding DNA: TGCAGCGTTGAAGGGACGGCTACTGAAGCTTTCTTT. Its translation: CSVEGTATEAFF. The chain has TRBV29-1 and TRBJ1-1; no definite D call. Trimming took off 1 base at V and 5 bases at J, with 8 bases between the two ends. The germline V gene encodes CDR1 SQVTM and CDR2 ANQGSEA. The length of the CDR3 is 12 residues.

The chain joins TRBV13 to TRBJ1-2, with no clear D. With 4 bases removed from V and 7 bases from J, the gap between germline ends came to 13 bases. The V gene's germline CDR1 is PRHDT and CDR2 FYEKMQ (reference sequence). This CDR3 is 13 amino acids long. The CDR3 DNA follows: TGTGCCAGCAGCTCGACCGTCTCGGGTGGCTACACCTTC. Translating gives CASSSTVSGGYTF.

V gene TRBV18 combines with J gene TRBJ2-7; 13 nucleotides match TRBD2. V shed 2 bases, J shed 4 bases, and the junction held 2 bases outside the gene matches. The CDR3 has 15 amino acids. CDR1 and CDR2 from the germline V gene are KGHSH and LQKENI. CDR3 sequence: CASSPGLAGEYEQYF. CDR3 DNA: TGTGCCAGCTCACCAGGACTAGCGGGGGAGTACGAGCAGTACTTC.

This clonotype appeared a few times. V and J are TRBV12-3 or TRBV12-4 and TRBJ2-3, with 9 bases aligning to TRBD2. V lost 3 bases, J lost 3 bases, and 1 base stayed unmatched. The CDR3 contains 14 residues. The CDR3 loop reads CASSLLAGTDTQYF. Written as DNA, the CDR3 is TGTGCCAGCAGTTTGCTAGCGGGAACAGATACGCAGTATTTT.

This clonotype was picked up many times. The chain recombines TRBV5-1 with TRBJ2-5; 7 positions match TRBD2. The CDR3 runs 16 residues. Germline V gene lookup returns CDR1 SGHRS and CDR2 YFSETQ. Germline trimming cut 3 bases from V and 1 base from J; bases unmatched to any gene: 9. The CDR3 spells CASSSFFGGSQETQYF. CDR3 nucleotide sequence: TGCGCCAGCAGCTCTTTCTTCGGCGGGAGCCAAGAGACCCAGTACTTC.

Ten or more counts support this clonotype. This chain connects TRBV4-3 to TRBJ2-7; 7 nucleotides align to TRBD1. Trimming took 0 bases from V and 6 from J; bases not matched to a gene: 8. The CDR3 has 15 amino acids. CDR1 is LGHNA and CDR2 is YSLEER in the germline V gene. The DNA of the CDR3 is TGCGCCAGCAGCCAAGATCATAGGACAGGTTTCGAGCAGTACTTC. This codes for CASSQDHRTGFEQYF.

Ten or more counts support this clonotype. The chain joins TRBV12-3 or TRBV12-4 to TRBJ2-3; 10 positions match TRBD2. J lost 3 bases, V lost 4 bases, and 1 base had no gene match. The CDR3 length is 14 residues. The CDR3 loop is CASSSSGGTDTQYF. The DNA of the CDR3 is TGTGCCAGCAGTTCTAGCGGGGGAACAGATACGCAGTATTTT.

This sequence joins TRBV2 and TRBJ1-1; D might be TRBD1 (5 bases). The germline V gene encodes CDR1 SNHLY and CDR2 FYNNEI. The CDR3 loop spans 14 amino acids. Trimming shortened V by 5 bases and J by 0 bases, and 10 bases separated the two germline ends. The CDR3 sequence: CASSSRGLNTEAFF. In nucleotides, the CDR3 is TGTGCCAGCAGTTCGAGGGGCTTGAACACTGAAGCTTTCTTT.

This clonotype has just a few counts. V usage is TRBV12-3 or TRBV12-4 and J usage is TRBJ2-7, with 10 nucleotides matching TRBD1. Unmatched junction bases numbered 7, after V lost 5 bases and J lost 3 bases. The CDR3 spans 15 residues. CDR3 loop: CASSQVGTGDYEQYF. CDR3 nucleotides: TGTGCCAGCAGTCAGGTTGGGACAGGGGACTACGAGCAGTACTTC.

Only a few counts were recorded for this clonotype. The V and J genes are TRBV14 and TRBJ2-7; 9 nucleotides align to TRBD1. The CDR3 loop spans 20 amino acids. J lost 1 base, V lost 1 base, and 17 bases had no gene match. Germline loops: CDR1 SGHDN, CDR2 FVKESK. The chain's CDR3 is CASSQVPVGTGTFGSYEQYF. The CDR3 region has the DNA TGTGCCAGCAGCCAAGTCCCCGTAGGGACAGGGACTTTCGGTTCCTACGAGCAGTACTTC. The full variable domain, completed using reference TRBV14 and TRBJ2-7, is EAGVTQFPSHSVIEKGQTVTLRCDPISGHDNLYWYRRVMGKEIKFLLHFVKESKQDESGMPNNRFLAERTGGTYSTLKVQPAELEDSGVYFCASSQVPVGTGTFGSYEQYFGPGTRLTVT.

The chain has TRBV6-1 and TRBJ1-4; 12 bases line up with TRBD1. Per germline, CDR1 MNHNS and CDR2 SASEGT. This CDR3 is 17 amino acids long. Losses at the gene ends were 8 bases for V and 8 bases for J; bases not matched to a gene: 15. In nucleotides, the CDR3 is TGTGCCAGCTCAACGGGGACAGGGGGCGCGGTAGACGAAAAACTGTTTTTT. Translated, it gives CASSTGTGGAVDEKLFF.

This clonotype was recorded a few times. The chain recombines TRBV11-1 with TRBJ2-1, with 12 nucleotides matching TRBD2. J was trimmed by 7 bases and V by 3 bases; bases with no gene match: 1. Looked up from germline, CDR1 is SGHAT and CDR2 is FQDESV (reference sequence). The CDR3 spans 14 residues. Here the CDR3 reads CASSFGLAGNEQFF. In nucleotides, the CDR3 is TGTGCCAGCAGCTTCGGACTAGCGGGGAATGAGCAGTTCTTC.

The CDR3 sequence is CASSGGAVADQETQYF. CDR3 nucleotide sequence: TGCGCCAGCAGCGGGGGGGCGGTGGCAGATCAAGAGACCCAGTACTTC. This chain links TRBV5-1 with TRBJ2-5; maybe TRBD2 (7 bases). Germline V gene sequence: CDR1 SGHRS, CDR2 YFSETQ. The CDR3 totals 16 residues. V was shortened by 4 bases and J by 2 bases, with 18 bases between the two germline ends.

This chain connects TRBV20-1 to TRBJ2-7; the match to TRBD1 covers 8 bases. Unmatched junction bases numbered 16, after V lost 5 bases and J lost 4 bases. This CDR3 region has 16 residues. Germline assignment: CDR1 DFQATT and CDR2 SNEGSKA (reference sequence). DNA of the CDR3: TGCAGTGCTCGGAACCGGGACAGGCCTACCTTTTACGAGCAGTACTTC. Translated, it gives CSARNRDRPTFYEQYF.

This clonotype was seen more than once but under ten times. The CDR3 loop reads CAWEDSYYNEQFF. The CDR3 DNA is TGTGCCTGGGAGGACAGCTACTACAATGAGCAGTTCTTC. The gene calls are TRBV30 and TRBJ2-1; D is perhaps TRBD1 (6 bases). Germline loops: CDR1 GTSNPN, CDR2 SVGIG (reference sequence). Trimming took off 5 bases at V and 3 bases at J, with 11 bases between the two ends. This CDR3 has 13 amino acids.

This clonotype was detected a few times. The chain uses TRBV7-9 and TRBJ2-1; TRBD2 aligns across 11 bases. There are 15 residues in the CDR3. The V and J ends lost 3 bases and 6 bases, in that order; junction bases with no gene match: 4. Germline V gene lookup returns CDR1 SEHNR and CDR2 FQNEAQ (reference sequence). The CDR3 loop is CASSLGLAELNEQFF. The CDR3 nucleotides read TGTGCCAGCAGCTTGGGACTAGCGGAACTCAATGAGCAGTTCTTC.

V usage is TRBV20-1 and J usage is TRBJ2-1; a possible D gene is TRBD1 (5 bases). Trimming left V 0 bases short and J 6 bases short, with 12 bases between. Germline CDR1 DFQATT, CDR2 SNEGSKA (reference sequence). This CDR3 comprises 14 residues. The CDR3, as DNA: TGCAGTGCTAGAGATCCGACAGCGATCAATGAGCAGTTCTTC. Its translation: CSARDPTAINEQFF.

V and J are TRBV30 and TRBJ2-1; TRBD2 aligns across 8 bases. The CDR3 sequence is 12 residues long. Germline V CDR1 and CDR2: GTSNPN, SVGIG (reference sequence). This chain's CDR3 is CALADLYNEQFF. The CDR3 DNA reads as TGTGCACTAGCGGATTTATACAATGAGCAGTTCTTC.

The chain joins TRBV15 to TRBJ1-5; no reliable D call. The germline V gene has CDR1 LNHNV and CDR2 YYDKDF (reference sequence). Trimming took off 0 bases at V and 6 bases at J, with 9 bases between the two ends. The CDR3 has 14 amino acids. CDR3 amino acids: CATSRDGLGQPQHF. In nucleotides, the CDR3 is TGTGCCACCAGCAGAGATGGGTTGGGTCAGCCCCAGCATTTT.

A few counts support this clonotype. CDR3 bases: TGTGCCAGCAGTTTAAGAGTCAGGTACACAGATACGCAGTATTTT. Protein: CASSLRVRYTDTQYF. The chain has TRBV28 and TRBJ2-3; no clear D. CDR1 and CDR2 from the germline V gene are MDHEN and SYDVKM. The CDR3 is made up of 15 amino acids. V dropped 2 bases and J dropped 2 bases, with 11 bases sitting between them.

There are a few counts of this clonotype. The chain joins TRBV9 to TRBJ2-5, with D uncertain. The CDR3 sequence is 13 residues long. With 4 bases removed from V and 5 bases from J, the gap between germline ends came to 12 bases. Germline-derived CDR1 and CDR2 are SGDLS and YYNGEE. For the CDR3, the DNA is TGTGCCAGCAGCTCTTTTTCTTGGGAGACCCAGTACTTC. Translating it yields CASSSFSWETQYF.

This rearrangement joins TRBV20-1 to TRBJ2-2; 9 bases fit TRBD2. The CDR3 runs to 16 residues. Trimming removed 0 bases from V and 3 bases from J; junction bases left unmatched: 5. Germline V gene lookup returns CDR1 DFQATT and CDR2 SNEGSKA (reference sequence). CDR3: CSARDRLAEDTGELFF. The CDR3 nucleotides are TGCAGTGCTAGAGATCGACTAGCGGAGGACACCGGGGAGCTGTTTTTT.

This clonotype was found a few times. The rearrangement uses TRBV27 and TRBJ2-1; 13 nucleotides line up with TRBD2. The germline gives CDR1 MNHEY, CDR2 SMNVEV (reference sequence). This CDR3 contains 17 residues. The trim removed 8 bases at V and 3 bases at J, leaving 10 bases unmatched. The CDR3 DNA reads TGTGCCAGCTCTCGGACTAGCGGGAGTCTAATCTACAATGAGCAGTTCTTC. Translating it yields CASSRTSGSLIYNEQFF.

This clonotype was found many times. In nucleotides, the CDR3 is TGTGCCAGCAGCCCCGGCCCAGGAGCTAGCACAGATACGCAGTATTTT. Translating it yields CASSPGPGASTDTQYF. J is TRBJ2-3 and V is TRBV5-6; D gene uncertain. The CDR3 runs to 16 residues. Germline-derived CDR1 and CDR2 are SGHDT and YYEEEE. Trimming took off 4 bases at V and 0 bases at J, with 15 bases between the two ends.

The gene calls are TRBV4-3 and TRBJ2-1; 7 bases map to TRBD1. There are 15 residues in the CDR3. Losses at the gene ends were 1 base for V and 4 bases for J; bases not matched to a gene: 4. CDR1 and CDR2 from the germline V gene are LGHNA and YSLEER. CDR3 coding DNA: TGCGCCAGCAGCCAAGGGACAGGCCAGTACAATGAGCAGTTCTTC. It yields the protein CASSQGTGQYNEQFF.

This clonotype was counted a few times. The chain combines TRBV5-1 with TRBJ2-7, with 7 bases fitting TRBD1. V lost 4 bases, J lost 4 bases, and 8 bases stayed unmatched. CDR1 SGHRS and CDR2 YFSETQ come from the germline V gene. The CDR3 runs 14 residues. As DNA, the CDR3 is TGCGCCAGCAGCCCCCGACAGGGTAGTTACGAGCAGTACTTC. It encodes CASSPRQGSYEQYF.

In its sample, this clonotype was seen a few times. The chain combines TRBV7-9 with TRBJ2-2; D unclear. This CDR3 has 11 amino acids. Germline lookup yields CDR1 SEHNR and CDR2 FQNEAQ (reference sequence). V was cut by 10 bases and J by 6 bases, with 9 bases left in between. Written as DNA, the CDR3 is TGTGCCACCCAGTGGGCCGGGGAGCTGTTTTTT. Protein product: CATQWAGELFF.

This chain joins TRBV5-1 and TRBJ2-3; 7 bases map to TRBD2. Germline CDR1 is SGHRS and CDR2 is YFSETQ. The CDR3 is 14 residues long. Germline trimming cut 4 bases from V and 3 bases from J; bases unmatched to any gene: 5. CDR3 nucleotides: TGCGCCAGCAGCGGCGGGACTATGACAGATACGCAGTATTTT. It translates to CASSGGTMTDTQYF.

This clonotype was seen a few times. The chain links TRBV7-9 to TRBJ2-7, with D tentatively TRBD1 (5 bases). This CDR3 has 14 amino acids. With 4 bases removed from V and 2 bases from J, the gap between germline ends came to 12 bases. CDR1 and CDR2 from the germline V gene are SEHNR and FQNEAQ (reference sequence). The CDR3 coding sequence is TGTGCCAGCAGCTCCCAGGGCGGAGCCTACGAGCAGTACTTC. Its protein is CASSSQGGAYEQYF. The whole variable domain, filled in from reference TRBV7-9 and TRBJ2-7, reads DTGVSQNPRHKITKRGQNVTFRCDPISEHNRLYWYRQTLGQGPEFLTYFQNEAQLEKSRLLSDRFSAERPKGSFSTLEIQRTEQGDSAMYLCASSSQGGAYEQYFGPGTRLTVT.